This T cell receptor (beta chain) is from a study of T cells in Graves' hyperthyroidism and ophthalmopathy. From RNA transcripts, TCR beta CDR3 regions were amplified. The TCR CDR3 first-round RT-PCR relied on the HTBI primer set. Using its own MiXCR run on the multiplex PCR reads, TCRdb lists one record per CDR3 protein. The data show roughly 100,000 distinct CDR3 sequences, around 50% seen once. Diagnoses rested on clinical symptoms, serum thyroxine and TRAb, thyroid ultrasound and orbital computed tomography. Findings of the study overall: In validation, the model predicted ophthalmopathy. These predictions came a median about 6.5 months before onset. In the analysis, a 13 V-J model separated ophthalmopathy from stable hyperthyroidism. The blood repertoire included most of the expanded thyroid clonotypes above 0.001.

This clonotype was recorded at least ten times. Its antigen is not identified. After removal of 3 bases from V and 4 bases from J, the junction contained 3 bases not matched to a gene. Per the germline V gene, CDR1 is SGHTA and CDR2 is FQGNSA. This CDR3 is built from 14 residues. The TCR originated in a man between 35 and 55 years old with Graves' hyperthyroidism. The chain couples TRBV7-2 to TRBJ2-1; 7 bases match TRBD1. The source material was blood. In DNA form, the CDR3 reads TGTGCCAGCAGCTTCCGGGACAGATACAATGAGCAGTTCTTC. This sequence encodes CASSFRDRYNEQFF.